The clone carrying this T cell receptor beta chain appeared a few times. Its antigen is unidentified. The data stem from a study of beta chain features in type 1 diabetes. Findings and caveats of the study: Moderate yet significant TCRB CDR3 shortening was seen in Type 1 diabetes patients in all four CD4+ subsets.

Since all of the isolated RNA was reverse transcribed, expressed TCRB transcripts were what got sequenced. Libraries were prepared by immunoSEQ multiplex PCR; TCRdb keeps only in-frame clonotypes and omits some of them. This sample has fewer than 350,000 clones, with 15% found just once. One heparinised draw of blood, averaging about 116 mL, came from each donor. This CDR3 has 14 amino acids. This TCR derives from a man younger than 35 with type 1 diabetes. The rearrangement joins TRBV21-1 to TRBJ1-1; no DNA check was done on the table's D call, TRBD1. TRBV21-1 represents a pseudogene. The sample consisted of naive CD4+ T cells from blood. Here the CDR3 reads CASSKKGTGRRTFF. The DNA for the CDR3 is TGTGCCAGCAGCAAAAAAGGGACAGGGAGGCGAACTTTCTTT.